This T cell receptor (beta chain) derives from a study of cytomegalovirus exposure and HLA in healthy donors. The PCR made use of 60 Vbeta and 13 Jbeta primers. Generated by immunoSEQ multiplex PCR, the TCRdb table keeps only in-frame clones and is missing some. This table has around 100,000 clones, approximately 70% appearing once. The count of this clone is one. The sample comprised PBMCs. This TCR came from a man aged 25-45 years in good health and CMV-seropositive.

The DNA of the CDR3 is TGTGCCAGCAGTTACGGGCAGGGGAGTGAAGCTTTCTTT. Protein: CASSYGQGSEAFF. The chain is built from TRBV6-5 and TRBJ1-1; TRBD1 might be the D (6 bases). CDR3 length: 13 residues. The V gene's germline CDR1 is MNHEY and CDR2 SVGAGI. V was trimmed by 2 bases and J by 7 bases, leaving 11 bases between them.